Reported below is one T cell receptor beta chain. As yet, its antigen is unknown. A second PCR of about 7 to 12 cycles used a sample-barcoded 5' primer and a J-beta primer mix. TCRdb reanalysed the 5' RACE reads using MiXCR and keeps one entry per CDR3 protein. This sample has roughly 800,000 distinct CDR3 sequences, with roughly 64% found just once. The record originates from a study of blood T cells in healthy people across ages. General study findings and limits: Researchers judged that diversity estimates from one million T cells fell short of true values.

CDR1 and CDR2 (germline): MGHRA, YSYEKL. The CDR3 runs 16 residues. Trimming at V came to 4 bases and at J to 5 bases, leaving 9 bases not matched to a gene. V gene TRBV4-1 combines with J gene TRBJ2-1, with 9 bases matching TRBD1. The sequence came from a man younger than 45 in good health. Sample: blood. CDR3 sequence (DNA): TGCGCCAGCAGCCGAGGACAGGGGTCGTCCAACAATGAGCAGTTCTTC. The encoded protein is CASSRGQGSSNNEQFF.